This T cell receptor beta chain stems from a study of regulatory T cells in long-lasting Graves disease. This clonotype was counted at least ten times. Germline V CDR1 and CDR2: SGHAT, FQNNGV. J was trimmed by 0 bases and V by 8 bases; bases with no gene match: 8. This CDR3 comprises 15 residues. Arm-PCR of CDR3 regions and iRepertoire HTBI primers were used to build TCR beta libraries. TCRdb used MiXCR to reprocess the multiplex PCR reads, holding one entry per CDR3 protein. This sample has hundreds of thousands of distinct CDR3 sequences, with about 16% found just once. Noted time point: newly diagnosed GD, antithyroid drugs for less than 3 months. Scientists built the TCR library using RNA that was extracted from PBMCs. This sample was shared with a second study, whose subject was T cells in Graves' hyperthyroidism and ophthalmopathy.

The sequence was obtained from a man between 18 and 29 years old with Graves disease. This chain connects TRBV11-2 to TRBJ2-3; TRBD2 matches 7 bases. Sequencing used peripheral blood mononuclear cells (PBMCs), obtained at new diagnosis, from a patient treated with antithyroid drugs. In nucleotides, the CDR3 is TGTGCCAGCGGCGTTCTAGCGGATAGCACAGATACGCAGTATTTT. This gives the protein CASGVLADSTDTQYF. The whole variable domain, remainder taken from reference TRBV11-2 and TRBJ2-3, is EAGVAQSPRYKIIEKRQSVAFWCNPISGHATLYWYQQILGQGPKLLIQFQNNGVVDDSQLPKDRFSAERLKGVDSTLKIQPAKLEDSAVYLCASGVLADSTDTQYFGPGTRLTVL.